This T cell receptor (beta chain) was sequenced for a study of shared clonotypes between healthy human individuals. General study findings and limits: As a rule, naive subsets had a larger estimated richness than memory subsets.

CDR1 is SGHAT and CDR2 is FQNNGV in the germline V gene. The CDR3 is 15 residues long. V gave up 5 bases and J gave up 1 base, with 11 bases separating them. The naive CD8 population came from CD45RO-negative cells selected for CCR7, without terminally differentiated effector memory CD45RA+ cells. It was across several immunoSEQ plates that each subset's genomic DNA was evenly split. Profiled with immunoSEQ multiplex PCR; TCRdb holds only in-frame clones, not every one. Of over 2,000,000 clones listed, around 93% are singletons. A word on this clone: Its antigen is not identified.

This receptor was identified in a man between 18 and 29 years old in good health. Some clones in this sample may be carry-over from other donors' samples. What was sequenced was naive CD8+ T cells from PBMCs. The chain uses TRBV11-2 and TRBJ2-2; D is perhaps TRBD2 (6 bases). The CDR3 region is CASSPWRGNTGELFF. The CDR3 nucleotides are TGTGCCAGCAGCCCCTGGAGGGGGAACACCGGGGAGCTGTTTTTT.